The clone carrying this T cell receptor (beta chain) was seen only a few times. TCRdb fed the RT-PCR reads into MiXCR, producing one record per CDR3 protein. The top ten hold roughly 3.9% of the sample, which has more than 550,000 distinct CDR3 sequences, approximately 15% seen once. Germline CDR1 KGHSH, CDR2 LQKENI. The CDR3 is 14 residues long. The germline V and J ends were trimmed by 1 base and 4 bases, with 11 bases remaining between them. This sequence originates from a female donor in good health, serving as a healthy control. V gene TRBV18 combines with J gene TRBJ2-7; D is possibly TRBD2 (5 bases). What was sequenced was memory CD4+ T cells from blood. The CDR3 DNA follows: TGTGCCAGCTCACCACAGGACTCTTATTACGAGCAGTACTTC. It specifies CASSPQDSYYEQYF.